This T cell receptor beta chain is drawn from a study of blood T cell repertoires in COVID-19. About the research overall: Spain, Italy and the United States supplied samples that represented acute and convalescent COVID-19. Nucleic acid was either cDNA or gDNA, and it came from T cells, B-cell-depleted T cells, or PBMCs.

The table lists this clone with a few counts. Original handling: Nucleated cell number was recorded as an estimate derived from reference gene primer amplification. The repertoire was sequenced with immunoSEQ multiplex PCR; TCRdb's copy has only in-frame clones and lacks some. The V and J calls and clone size were taken over from that table, and D and trimming were inferred from the DNA. Of about 320,000 clones in the sample, roughly 87% were seen once. Enrollees, roughly 18 to 90 years old, lived in roughly 24 US areas. The V and J ends lost 5 bases and 8 bases respectively, with 18 bases between them. Germline V gene data show CDR1 as MDHEN and CDR2 as SYDVKM. CDR3 length: 15 amino acids.

The TCR sequence derives from a young woman who had recovered from COVID-19. The chain recombines TRBV28 with TRBJ1-4; D is unclear. Sequencing was done on a sample of PBMCs or T cells enriched from blood (not recorded which). CDR3 nucleotide sequence: TGTGCCAGCAGTCGAGGCGGGGAAGACAAAGAAAAACTGTTTTTT. Translated: CASSRGGEDKEKLFF.